These 13 T cell receptor beta chains were all obtained from the same sample, sequenced in a study of T-cell memory formation after mild COVID-19. TCRdb reanalysed the 5' RACE reads using MiXCR and keeps one entry per CDR3 protein. The data contain about 190,000 distinct CDR3 sequences, 18% of them singletons. Sequenced sample: PBMCs or a T cell subset sorted from them (not recorded which). The source is an adult woman who had mild COVID-19 (a few samples of this study predate the infection). Cell type and time point are not known.

In its sample, this clonotype was seen a few times. The chain combines TRBV6-2 or TRBV6-3 with TRBJ2-2; 10 positions match TRBD2. The length of the CDR3 is 16 residues. V lost 5 bases to trimming and J lost 8 bases; unmatched junction nucleotides: 11. Germline V gene sequence: CDR1 MNHEY, CDR2 SVGEGT. In DNA, the CDR3 is TGTGCCAGCAGTACTCCCGGGACTAGCGCGCCGGGGGAGCTGTTTTTT. Translation gives CASSTPGTSAPGELFF.

This clonotype turned up a few times. V gene TRBV7-2 combines with J gene TRBJ1-2; no clear D. The CDR3 length is 13 residues. The V and J ends lost 7 bases and 8 bases respectively, with 17 bases between them. Germline CDR1 reads SGHTA; CDR2 reads FQGNSA. CDR3 DNA sequence: TGTGCCAGCACCCCGTCGACACTATGGGGCTACACCTTC. Translated: CASTPSTLWGYTF. Combining the CDR3 with reference TRBV7-2 and TRBJ1-2 gives the whole variable domain GAGVSQSPSNKVTEKGKDVELRCDPISGHTALYWYRQSLGQGLEFLIYFQGNSAPDKSGLPSDRFSAERTGGSVSTLTIQRTQQEDSAVYLCASTPSTLWGYTFGSGTRLTVV.

J is TRBJ1-3 and V is TRBV27, with 9 bases matching TRBD1. The V segment lost 0 bases and the J segment 3 bases; nucleotides outside the gene matches: 3. The CDR3 contains 16 residues. Germline CDR1 and CDR2: MNHEY and SMNVEV (reference sequence). The CDR3 sequence: CASSLSRDRVGNTIYF. The CDR3 DNA reads as TGTGCCAGCAGTTTATCCCGGGACAGGGTTGGAAACACCATATATTTT.

For this clonotype: This sequence may be a read error, since a much larger clone differs from it by one base. The J gene is TRBJ2-1, the V gene TRBV2; 9 positions agree with TRBD2. Germline V lookup: CDR1 SNHLY, CDR2 FYNNEI. CDR3 length equals 14 residues. Trimming cost V 6 bases and J 9 bases; bases outside gene matches: 9. The CDR3 DNA reads as TGTGCCAGCAGCGTTAGCGGGGGTCTAACTGAGCAGTTCTTC. Translated, it gives CASSVSGGLTEQFF. The full variable domain, in which reference TRBV2 and TRBJ2-1 provide the parts outside the CDR3, is EPEVTQTPSHQVTQMGQEVILRCVPISNHLYFYWYRQILGQKVEFLVSFYNNEISEKSEIFDDQFSVERPDGSNFTLKIRSTKLEDSAMYFCASSVSGGLTEQFFGPGTRLTVL.

This clonotype appeared a few times. J is TRBJ1-1 and V is TRBV6-2 or TRBV6-3, with D tentatively TRBD1 (6 bases). Germline CDR1 and CDR2: MNHEY and SVGEGT. CDR3 length: 14 residues. Trimming removed 9 bases from V and 5 bases from J, with 19 bases in between. CDR3 DNA sequence: TGTGCCAGTCATAGGGGGGTACCTAGGACTGAAGCTTTCTTT. Translating gives CASHRGVPRTEAFF.

Only a few counts were recorded for this clonotype. The chain couples TRBV4-3 to TRBJ1-2; D ambiguous. The CDR3 covers 14 residues. Trimming removed 3 bases from V and 7 bases from J, with 15 bases in between. Germline V CDR1 and CDR2: LGHNA, YSLEER. The CDR3 DNA reads as TGCGCCAGCAGCCACGGAGTGGACGTCTTTGGCTACACCTTC. Its translation is CASSHGVDVFGYTF.

The rearrangement joins TRBV9 to TRBJ2-5; the D gene is possibly TRBD2 (6 bases). CDR1 is SGDLS and CDR2 is YYNGEE in the germline V gene. V was cut by 3 bases and J by 0 bases, with 15 bases left in between. The CDR3 runs 16 residues. The CDR3 region has the DNA TGTGCCAGCAGCGAACGAAGTGGGAGGAACCAAGAGACCCAGTACTTC. As protein: CASSERSGRNQETQYF.

In its sample, this clonotype was seen a few times. The chain joins TRBV11-2 to TRBJ2-1, with D possibly called TRBD1 or TRBD2 (5 bases each). CDR1 is SGHAT, CDR2 FQNNGV, per germline. The CDR3 consists of 13 residues. Trimming stripped 5 bases from V and 10 bases from J, with 15 bases between. The CDR3 reads CASSRGLEGEQFF. Written as DNA, the CDR3 is TGTGCCAGCAGCCGCGGGCTAGAGGGGGAGCAGTTCTTC.

The J gene is TRBJ1-6, the V gene TRBV29-1; D is perhaps TRBD1 (5 bases). The CDR3 totals 13 residues. V was shortened by 5 bases and J by 7 bases, with 12 bases between the two germline ends. The germline CDR1 and CDR2 sequences are SQVTM and ANQGSEA. Here the CDR3 reads CSVRDGGNSPLHF. In DNA form, the CDR3 reads TGCAGCGTTAGGGACGGAGGAAATTCACCCCTCCACTTT.

This sequence joins TRBV3-1 and TRBJ2-7; D unclear. Trimming stripped 4 bases from V and 4 bases from J, with 8 bases between. The germline gives CDR1 LGHDT, CDR2 YNNKEL (reference sequence). This CDR3 is 12 amino acids long. The CDR3 region is CASSPTQYEQYF. Written as DNA, the CDR3 is TGTGCCAGCAGCCCTACTCAGTACGAGCAGTACTTC.

The chain has TRBV3-1 and TRBJ2-7, with D maybe TRBD2 (5 bases). The CDR3 has 13 residues. The V gene lost 8 bases and the J gene lost 2 bases, with 13 bases spanning the gap. CDR1 LGHDT and CDR2 YNNKEL come from the germline V gene (reference sequence). CDR3 sequence reads: CASASGGPYEQYF. Here the CDR3 DNA reads TGTGCCAGCGCCTCCGGAGGCCCCTACGAGCAGTACTTC.

This sequence joins TRBV18 and TRBJ1-3; tentative D call: TRBD1 (5 bases). Germline V gene data show CDR1 as KGHSH and CDR2 as LQKENI. The germline V and J ends were trimmed by 2 bases and 0 bases, with 14 bases remaining between them. The CDR3 covers 17 residues. CDR3 coding DNA: TGTGCCAGCTCACCATCATCCCCGGGGGGCTCTGGAAACACCATATATTTT. This encodes CASSPSSPGGSGNTIYF.

The chain combines TRBV7-9 with TRBJ2-5; 7 bases match TRBD2. Looked up from germline, CDR1 is SEHNR and CDR2 is FQNEAQ (reference sequence). The CDR3 loop spans 16 amino acids. V lost 4 bases to trimming and J lost 4 bases; unmatched junction nucleotides: 12. DNA for the CDR3: TGTGCCAGCAGCTCGGGCCCTAGCGGCGCGAGAGAGACCCAGTACTTC. It is translated as CASSSGPSGARETQYF.